This T cell receptor beta chain is from a study of CD8+ T cells in alopecia areata. Study outcomes and limitations: Researchers reported that TCR sharing among patients proved less clear than in mice, possibly HLA-linked.

About this clone: Its cognate antigen is unknown. The gene names given are mouse names. The read finishes 4 residues shy of the CDR3 end, and the germline J gene is used to complete it.

Reverse transcribed after extraction, RNA yielded cDNA as the sequencing template. TCRdb's table, derived via immunoSEQ multiplex PCR, lists solely in-frame clones and lacks some. The record shows around 290,000 clones for this sample, with no singletons present. V was pared by 3 bases and J by 0 bases, with 6 bases of the junction left unmatched. Germline CDR1 and CDR2: NSHNY and SYGAGN. The CDR3 has 15 residues. A panel of CD4, CD8alpha, NKG2D, NKG2ACE and other markers served to sort pooled cutaneous lymph node cells. Material: CD4+ T cells sorted from a lymph node. The V gene is TRBV13-1, the J gene TRBJ2-7, with 7 positions matching TRBD2. This receptor was identified in a C3H/HeJ mouse with alopecia areata. For this strain, the MHC haplotype corresponds to H2-k. The CDR3 DNA, read in part, is TGTGCCAGCAGTGTCCCGGGGGGGAGCTCCTAT. Translated: CASSVPGGSSY. The CDR3 reads in full as CASSVPGGSSYEQYF.